The present T cell receptor beta chain was sequenced within a study of cytomegalovirus exposure and HLA in healthy donors listed by TCRdb under 2017. General notes on the study: According to an earlier analysis of several hundred of the donors, about 179 million T cells yielded over 100 million unique TCR beta sequences and 276 Gb of sequence data. About 280 gigabases of sequencing data and 91 million or so unique TCR sequences made up an early release that covered over 550 HLA-typed donors. Of the roughly 430 genotyped donors, about 84% fell in the genetic ancestry cluster associated with self-reported Caucasian donors. The study aimed to test whether cataloging public T cell receptors could reveal signatures of past pathogen exposure. The T cell repertoires of under 700 subjects were profiled by immunosequencing and related to cytomegalovirus serostatus. Besides the first cohort of approximately 670 subjects, a separate validation cohort made up of about 120 different subjects was used. High-throughput TCR immunosequencing, statistical association of individual TCRs with disease status, and machine learning were combined to predict cytomegalovirus infection status. A later analysis re-examined previously published TCR beta repertoires from 610 or so donors and added high-resolution HLA genotyping to investigate patterns of TCR occurrence. Rather than using new phenotypic data, the later analysis identified candidate immune exposures from TCR beta sequences and from how often those sequences occurred across donors. To decide whether each TCR beta V gene segment behaved as functional or pseudogenic, an earlier analysis of some 570 of the donors relied on high-throughput TCR beta sequencing. Donor age, sex, ethnicity and CMV serostatus were compiled alongside the repertoire data. A later genetic analysis used genome-wide SNP genotypes for about three fifths of the roughly 700 donors, treating that subset as a discovery cohort. Every discovery cohort repertoire had been produced on one sequencing platform. Both class I and class II loci were covered by HLA typing, at four-digit resolution. Typing coverage differed by locus: A, B, C, DRB1 and DQB1 were typed in about 620-630 donors, DQA1 in about 500, DPA1 in around 580, and DPB1 in approximately 450. Roughly 5 DR-DQ haplotypes were treated as single units for association and clustering because of strong linkage in the cohort. Across under 500 genotyped donors of the cohort, an average of approximately 200,000 unique TCR beta nucleotide sequences per donor were sequenced, and around 20% of those sequences were non-productive. Study-wide findings and limitations: Presence/absence analyses assumed roughly uniform sequencing depth across donors, an assumption that may not hold. Three of the identified cytomegalovirus-associated TCR beta chains were confirmed in vitro to be specific for cytomegalovirus antigens. A group of highly shared sequence variants was considered likely to be a technical artifact of the sequencing pipeline. In a later analysis, HLA-associated TCR beta chains showed more clonal expansion and lower generation probabilities than non-associated chains that were equally common. The only immune exposure information available for the cohort was CMV serostatus. A further reported finding was that TCR beta sequences accurately predicted the HLA-A and HLA-B alleles for most subjects in the first cohort. Some IMGT-functional V segments, including TRBV6-2 and TRBV6-3, could not be told apart with the 87-base-pair reads, so those segments were excluded. The classifier was reported to diagnose cytomegalovirus status with high specificity and sensitivity in both the original and validation cohorts. In the study, some 180 TCR beta chains were listed as associated with cytomegalovirus. Strong co-occurrence of HLA alleles, especially DR and DQ, made assigning TCR associations to individual alleles difficult. According to the authors, the approach could potentially be generalized to other disease states and immunological phenotypes. The earlier analysis of 587 of the donors excluded fewer than 20 rarely observed V segments, including chromosome 9 orphons, because counts were too low. In a later genetic analysis, fewer N-insertions in productive TCRs were reported among donors in an Asian-associated ancestry cluster than the roughly 710-donor mean. This cohort had only TCR beta chains sequenced, and the lack of alpha or paired-chain data limited which features could be detected. Across donors, most TCR sequences were observed very rarely, whereas some public TCRs were present in many individuals. According to a later analysis, most CMV-associated TCR beta chains appeared to be HLA-restricted, and the HLA associations seemed to be driven largely by CMV exposure. According to a later analysis, parvovirus B19, influenza, CMV and Epstein-Barr virus appeared linked to several top co-occurrence clusters. At a false discovery rate of 0.05, a later analysis linked 15,000 to 20,000 TCR beta sequences to specific HLA alleles. Correlated functional status among segregating V segments might be attributable to linkage disequilibrium, but an unknown experimental factor could not be ruled out. Broadly in line with IMGT annotations, most TCR beta V segments showed up in productive rearrangements about 87% or about 30% of the time in an earlier analysis of 587 of the donors. Because HLA typing was unavailable for some donors at each locus, only the typed subset was used in association tests. According to a later analysis, TCR association rates differed among HLA loci, with DRB1 alleles showing the most associated TCRs and HLA-C alleles showing the fewest. An association between a missense DCLRE1C variant and V-gene and J-gene trimming of TCR beta chains was found in a later genetic analysis and replicated in an independent cohort.

As to this clone: Its antigen remains undetermined. No base qualities exist here, and no much larger clone lies one base off it.

Based on the germline V gene, the CDR1 and CDR2 sequences are MGHDK and SYGVNS. V trim: 6 bases; J trim: 6 bases; unmatched bases: 10. Taken from cysteine to phenylalanine, the CDR3 has 15 residues. Here the CDR3 DNA is all that survives: 45 bases in frame from base 1. The cohort was made up of around 720 healthy bone marrow donors. Cohort members were all nominally healthy when sampled, although unrecorded immune exposures were likely present. The donor was CMV seropositive and was included in the group of some 290 seropositive cohort members. A peripheral blood sample was collected from each donor, and TCR beta sequencing was performed on peripheral blood mononuclear cells. Genomic DNA extraction from the blood cell samples was performed with the Qiagen DNeasy Blood Extraction Kit. The library was generated by the immunoSEQ multiplex PCR assay. A mixture of 60 forward primers for TCR Vbeta segments and 13 reverse primers for TCR Jbeta segments was used in the multiplex PCR. A multiplex PCR assay on genomic DNA amplified the CDR3 region of rearranged TCR beta genes. The amplified TCR beta libraries were sequenced on the Illumina HiSeq System as 87-base-pair reads. Turning to the authors' computational methods: In a later analysis, roughly 80 million unique TCR beta chains were counted across the roughly 670 repertoires, and roughly 11 million of these chains were shared by at least two donors. To remove PCR and sequencing errors, raw reads were error-corrected and collapsed into unique sequences using a nearest-neighbor algorithm that merged closely related sequences. CDR3 sequences were aligned to IMGT reference sequences to assign V, D and J gene segments. For a sequence to be retained, a match of at least six nucleotides to both a V gene segment and a J gene segment was required. A rearrangement was called productive if the CDR3 had no stop codons and remained in frame with V and J, and every other rearrangement was called non-productive. CDR3 was defined according to IMGT convention as the region running from the second conserved V-encoded cysteine to the conserved J-encoded phenylalanine. In an earlier analysis of around 640 of the donors, sequences lacking an unambiguous match to a single V gene segment were excluded. In an earlier analysis of several hundred of the donors, V segments were called functional above 56.7% productive rearrangements and were called segregating when the between-donor standard deviation exceeded 5%. A statistical classification framework was built for diagnosing cytomegalovirus status from the catalog of TCR beta chain sequences. In a later analysis, V and J genes were assigned by comparing TCR nucleotide sequences against IMGT/GENE-DB human TR gene sequences. In a later analysis, CDR3 sequences and most-parsimonious VDJ recombination scenarios were assigned using the TCRdist pipeline. In a later analysis, every TCR beta chain was defined by the combination of its CDR3 amino acid sequence and its V-gene family, and reads without a unique V-gene family were dropped. To address suspected cross-contamination and a sequencing artifact, a later analysis removed 450 to 700 highly shared, low-generation-probability nucleotide sequences. A later analysis calculated a clonal expansion index for each public chain from normalized within-repertoire ranks of inferred template counts. In a later analysis, generation probabilities were computed with a VDJ recombination model fitted to out-of-frame rearrangements, and the resulting probabilities were checked against IGoR. Hypergeometric tests were used in a later analysis to score TCR-TCR, TCR-HLA and TCR-CMV co-occurrence, with a repertoire-size bias correction applied to the TCR pairs. In a later analysis, false discovery rates were estimated by permuting HLA or CMV assignments 20 times. In a later analysis, co-occurring TCRs were grouped using DBSCAN, with TCRdist sequence similarity added in when clustering inside HLA-allele-positive subsets. Co-occurrence clustering excluded repertoires with fewer than 30,000 or more than 120,000 public chains, plus five with anomalous nucleotide sharing. This immuneACCESS table, as held by TCRdb, lists in-frame sequences with V and J called but not all clones. Of the missing ones, under half trace to an unresolved V gene in checked studies; the others have no known cause. V and J calls plus clone size are reproduced from that table; the DNA served to infer D and trimming. The sample includes about 80,000 clones, with around 62% observed a single time. The ten largest clones represent 4.4% of the sample.

This TCR came from a male donor in good health and CMV-seropositive. The sample comprised PBMCs. The rearranged chain carries TRBV25-1 and TRBJ1-3; TRBD1 matches 8 bases in the middle. The DNA sequence reads TGTGCCAGCAGGGAGACAGGGGAGATGTTAAACACCATATATTTT. The encoded protein is CASRETGEMLNTIYF.